These T cell receptor beta chains were read from a single sample in a study of cytomegalovirus exposure and HLA in healthy donors. The method was immunoSEQ multiplex PCR; TCRdb's version includes in-frame clones alone and lacks a portion of them. The top ten hold about 2% of the sample, which has around 150,000 clones, 80% to 90% seen once. What was sequenced was PBMCs. Every receptor here comes from a man between 18 and 35 years old in good health and CMV-seropositive. CDR3s include the opening cysteine and the closing phenylalanine or tryptophan. D genes are given only for firm matches. Clone size is shown for a subset of rows, as once, few, many or a class of expanded clone.

v_call	d_call	j_call	clone_size	cdr3_nt	cdr3_aa
TRBV4-3	NA	TRBJ1-6	NA	TGCGCCAGCAGCCAAGATAGGGCCGGGGATTCACCCCTCCACTTT	CASSQDRAGDSPLHF
TRBV10-1	NA	TRBJ1-2	NA	TGCGCCAGCTCTTGGAGGGCCTATGCTAACTATGGCTACACCTTC	CASSWRAYANYGYTF
TRBV7-9	NA	TRBJ1-2	NA	TGTGCCAGCAGCCGCAGCAGTGGGGCCGGATTAGATGGCTACACCTTC	CASSRSSGAGLDGYTF
TRBV7-2	TRBD2	TRBJ2-5	NA	TGTGCCAGCAACAACCGGGGGGGCCTTGGAGAGACCCAGTACTTC	CASNNRGGLGETQYF
TRBV5-1	NA	TRBJ2-7	NA	TGCGCCAGCAGCTTGCCCGGACACCGGGGGGCGTCTAACGAGCAGTACTTC	CASSLPGHRGASNEQYF
TRBV6-6	NA	TRBJ1-4	NA	TGTGCCAGCGGCTTAGCGGGCAGGGTGGGTGAAAAACTGTTTTTT	CASGLAGRVGEKLFF
TRBV5-1	NA	TRBJ2-1	NA	TGCGCCAGCAGCTTCGAAGCAAGCAATGAGCAGTTCTTC	CASSFEASNEQFF
TRBV11-2	TRBD1	TRBJ1-1	NA	TGTGCCAGCAGCTCCTCCGGGACAGGGGTCGCTGAAGCTTTCTTT	CASSSSGTGVAEAFF
TRBV2	NA	TRBJ2-3	few	TGTGCCAGCAGTGTCAGGGTAGATACGCAGTATTTT	CASSVRVDTQYF
TRBV7-9	NA	TRBJ1-3	NA	TGTGCCAGCAGCTTCCCAGGGCTGGGTAGTGGAAACACCATATATTTT	CASSFPGLGSGNTIYF
TRBV4-2	NA	TRBJ1-2	NA	TGTGCCAGCAGCCAGGGGGGGTCAGAGAACTATGGCTACACCTTC	CASSQGGSENYGYTF
TRBV7-9	TRBD1	TRBJ1-2	NA	TGTGCCAGCAGCTTAGGGAAGGACAGGGGGCTTTTTGGCTACACCTTC	CASSLGKDRGLFGYTF
TRBV18	NA	TRBJ2-2	NA	TGTGCCAGCTCACCATATTCTCTCACGGGGAACACCGGGGAGCTGTTTTTT	CASSPYSLTGNTGELFF
TRBV4-1	NA	TRBJ1-6	once	TGCGCCAGCACCCCGACAGACACAAATTCACCCCTCCACTTT	CASTPTDTNSPLHF
TRBV5-1	NA	TRBJ2-5	NA	TGCGCCAGCCGGCGGACAGCAACAGAGACCCAGTACTTC	CASRRTATETQYF
TRBV6-6	NA	TRBJ1-2	NA	TGTGCCAGCAGTTACCAGGCAGCTAACTATGGCTACACCTTC	CASSYQAANYGYTF
TRBV7-2	TRBD1	TRBJ2-1	once	TGTGCCAGCAGCCGAGTGGGGCAGGGGGCGCGTAATGAGCAGTTCTTC	CASSRVGQGARNEQFF
TRBV9	NA	TRBJ1-1	NA	TGTGCCAGCAGCGGCGGGGGGACTGAAGCTTTCTTT	CASSGGGTEAFF
TRBV5-1	TRBD1	TRBJ1-6	NA	TGCGCCAGCAGCTTGGAATCGGGACAGGGGGTTCCACCCCTCCACTTT	CASSLESGQGVPPLHF
TRBV9	TRBD1	TRBJ1-4	once	TGTGCCAGCAGCGTACGGGACAGGGAGGCAAAACTGTTTTTT	CASSVRDREAKLFF
TRBV5-4	TRBD1	TRBJ1-6	NA	TGTGCCAGCAGCTGGGGCAGACAGGGCTATAATTCACCCCTCCACTTT	CASSWGRQGYNSPLHF
TRBV4-2	NA	TRBJ1-4	once	TGTGCCAGCAGCAACGGGGATGAAAAACTGTTTTTT	CASSNGDEKLFF
TRBV4-1	NA	TRBJ1-4	NA	TGCGCCAGCAGCCAAGATGTAGCGGGCGCCGGGGAAAAACTGTTTTTT	CASSQDVAGAGEKLFF
TRBV7-9	TRBD1	TRBJ1-2	NA	TGTGCCAGCAGCCTACAGGGGGCGGTTAGTGGCTACACCTTC	CASSLQGAVSGYTF
TRBV6-6	NA	TRBJ2-7	NA	TGTGCCAGCAGTATTGACACGACAAAGCAGTACTTC	CASSIDTTKQYF
TRBV4-1	NA	TRBJ2-7	few	TGCGCCAGCAGCCAGTGGCGGGGTGAAGAGCAGTACTTC	CASSQWRGEEQYF
TRBV6-5	TRBD1	TRBJ1-6	NA	TGTGCCAGCATCCCGGGACAGGGAGCGGGTTCACCCCTCCACTTT	CASIPGQGAGSPLHF
TRBV10-1	NA	TRBJ2-7	NA	TGCGCCAGTGGGGACACCTACTACGAGCAGTACTTC	CASGDTYYEQYF
TRBV11-2	NA	TRBJ2-7	few	TGTGCCAGCAGCCTATCATTCGGTGTCTCCTACGAGCAGTACTTC	CASSLSFGVSYEQYF
TRBV23-1	NA	TRBJ1-1	NA	TGCGCCAGCAGTCGGGGCGATCAGGGAGGCGTCCCTGAAGCTTTCTTT	CASSRGDQGGVPEAFF
TRBV2	TRBD2	TRBJ2-3	NA	TGTGCCAGCAGCGCACTAGCGGGGGAACGCACAGATACGCAGTATTTT	CASSALAGERTDTQYF
TRBV9	NA	TRBJ2-7	NA	TGTGCCAGCAGCGTAGAGGCTGGAGTCTACGAGCAGTACTTC	CASSVEAGVYEQYF
TRBV7-2	TRBD1	TRBJ1-5	NA	TGTGCCAGCAGCTACCAGGGGGTTGGCCAGCCCCAGCATTTT	CASSYQGVGQPQHF
TRBV4-3	NA	TRBJ2-7	NA	TGCGCCAGCAGCCCCGGTTTTACGGGAAGCTCCTACGAGCAGTACTTC	CASSPGFTGSSYEQYF
TRBV7-6	TRBD1	TRBJ1-3	NA	TGTGCCAGCAGCACGGGGACAGCCGCGGCTGGAAACACCATATATTTT	CASSTGTAAAGNTIYF